Below are 4 T cell receptor beta chains sequenced from a single sample in a study of cytomegalovirus exposure and HLA in healthy donors (dated by TCRdb to between 2016 and 2019). Library method: the immunoSEQ multiplex PCR assay. For the multiplex PCR, a mixture combining 60 forward primers for TCR Vbeta segments and 13 reverse primers for TCR Jbeta segments was used. Sourced from immuneACCESS, this table was stored by TCRdb with only in-frame sequences that have V and J called. A share of the clones is absent; for the studies checked, an unresolved V gene accounts for under half, and the remainder has no known explanation. The table for this sample lists roughly 200,000 clones. The ten top clones hold around 6% of the sample. The sequenced material came from PBMCs. These receptors originate from a man younger than 40 in good health and CMV-seronegative.

V gene TRBV7-2 combines with J gene TRBJ2-4; 11 bases line up with TRBD2. V gave up 5 bases and J gave up 1 base; unmatched junction bases: 7. The V gene's germline CDR1 is SGHTA and CDR2 FQGNSA. The CDR3 loop spans 17 amino acids. The CDR3 region has the DNA TGTGCCAGCAGCCCGCAGGGACTAGCGGATGCCAAAAACATTCAGTACTTC. As protein: CASSPQGLADAKNIQYF.

The chain employs TRBV27 and TRBJ2-1; 7 nucleotides match TRBD2. CDR1 is MNHEY, CDR2 SMNVEV, per germline (reference sequence). Trimming cost V 2 bases and J 7 bases; bases outside gene matches: 5. This CDR3 has 14 residues. The chain's CDR3 is CASSLGRERNEQFF. The CDR3 DNA reads TGTGCCAGCAGTTTAGGGCGGGAGCGGAATGAGCAGTTCTTC.

The CDR3 bases are TGTGCCAGTATGACACTAGCGGGGTACAATGAGCAGTTCTTC. It yields the protein CASMTLAGYNEQFF. This sequence joins TRBV19 and TRBJ2-1; the match to TRBD2 covers 10 bases. Germline trimming cut 7 bases from V and 4 bases from J; bases unmatched to any gene: 4. This CDR3 region has 14 residues. CDR1 LNHDA and CDR2 SQIVND come from the germline V gene (reference sequence).

The chain is built from TRBV5-1 and TRBJ1-1; TRBD1 aligns across 8 bases. V shed 0 bases, J shed 5 bases, and the junction held 6 bases outside the gene matches. Germline CDR1 SGHRS, CDR2 YFSETQ. This CDR3 region has 15 residues. CDR3 sequence reads: CASSLAFTGGTEAFF. The CDR3 coding sequence is TGCGCCAGCAGCTTGGCCTTCACAGGGGGGACTGAAGCTTTCTTT. Combining the CDR3 with reference TRBV5-1 and TRBJ1-1 gives the whole variable domain KAGVTQTPRYLIKTRGQQVTLSCSPISGHRSVSWYQQTPGQGLQFLFEYFSETQRNKGNFPGRFSGRQFSNSRSEMNVSTLELGDSALYLCASSLAFTGGTEAFFGQGTRLTVV.